This T cell receptor (beta chain) was profiled in a study of T cell changes during pregnancy in multiple sclerosis. Libraries were prepared by immunoSEQ multiplex PCR; TCRdb keeps only in-frame clonotypes and omits some of them. Among approximately 49,000 clones listed, roughly 92% were seen once. The germline V gene has CDR1 KGHSH and CDR2 LQKENI. This CDR3 contains 13 residues. Trimming stripped 2 bases from V and 6 bases from J, with 9 bases between. Sequences were derived from peripheral blood, sampled after pregnancy. The source is a female donor with multiple sclerosis, enrolled in a pregnancy study. This rearrangement joins TRBV18 to TRBJ2-3; D unclear. The CDR3 nucleotides are TGTGCCAGCTCACCAGGGCCCCCGGATACGCAGTATTTT. Its protein product is CASSPGPPDTQYF.